These 2 T cell receptor beta chains share one sample of origin, sequenced in a study of vaccination and CD4 T cells after COVID-19. Treatment denoted: approximately nine-day PBMC culture with coronavirus spike peptide pools or control peptides (ViraFEST assay). Sequenced with the Oncomine TCR Beta short-read assay was DNA taken from cultured CD4+ T cells. TCRdb analysed the PCR reads with MiXCR anew, one entry per CDR3 protein. The table shows 15,000 or so distinct CDR3 sequences, with 53% occurring only once. Their recognized antigens are unknown. Source material: CD4+ T cells from blood, cultured in vitro. Source of these receptors: a human donor who had recovered from COVID-19.

The rearrangement links TRBV10-3 to TRBJ2-1, with a tentative D call TRBD2 (6 bases). Trimming took off 6 bases at V and 4 bases at J, with 13 bases between the two ends. This CDR3 comprises 14 residues. Germline assignment: CDR1 ENHRY and CDR2 SYGVKD. In nucleotides, the CDR3 is TGTGCCATCAGCCGGGACTCAGAATACAATGAGCAGTTCTTC. Protein product: CAISRDSEYNEQFF.

The CDR3 reads CASSPWGLRDTEAFF. DNA for the CDR3: TGTGCCAGCAGTCCGTGGGGCCTTCGAGACACTGAAGCTTTCTTT. This chain connects TRBV6-2 or TRBV6-3 to TRBJ1-1, with D maybe TRBD1 (5 bases). V was shortened by 5 bases and J by 3 bases, with 16 bases between the two germline ends. This CDR3 has 15 amino acids. Germline CDR1 is MNHEY and CDR2 is SVGEGT.